This is a list of T cell receptor beta chains from one sample in a study of regulatory T cells in long-lasting Graves disease. TCRdb reprocessed the multiplex PCR reads with MiXCR, giving one entry per CDR3 protein. The table records a few hundred thousand distinct CDR3 sequences, around 24% of them present only once. The starting material was peripheral blood mononuclear cells (PBMCs), obtained when the disease was refractory, from a patient treated with antithyroid drugs. The receptors stem from a female donor with Graves disease. Both conserved end residues are part of each CDR3. A D gene is named only where the DNA matches it firmly. Only part of the rows carry a size: once, few, many, or a class if the clone is expanded.

length	V	size	J	D	DNA	CDR3
14	TRBV20-1	many	TRBJ1-2	.	TGCAGTGCTAGTGGGGGAATAGCTAACTATGGCTACACCTTC	CSASGGIANYGYTF
16	TRBV20-1	few	TRBJ2-7	.	TGCAGTGCTAGCCCCTCAGGACACGCGCAACTCTACGAGCAGTACTTC	CSASPSGHAQLYEQYF
13	TRBV28	many	TRBJ1-2	.	TGTGCCAGCAGTTTCGGAAGCAAGGTTGGCTACACCTTC	CASSFGSKVGYTF
18	TRBV19	few	TRBJ1-5	TRBD1	TGTGCCAGTAGTAGACCCGGGACAGGGACGGGTGGCAATCAGCCCCAGCATTTT	CASSRPGTGTGGNQPQHF
16	TRBV19	.	TRBJ1-5	TRBD1	TGTGCCAGTAGTCACACACAGGGGATAGGCAATCAGCCCCAGCATTTT	CASSHTQGIGNQPQHF
16	TRBV28	.	TRBJ2-3	TRBD2	TGTGCCAGCAGTTTGATAGCGGGAGTTATCGCAGATACGCAGTATTTT	CASSLIAGVIADTQYF
13	TRBV29-1	.	TRBJ2-5	.	TGCAGCGTTGTCGAGCAGAAAGGAGAGACCCAGTACTTC	CSVVEQKGETQYF
15	TRBV2	many	TRBJ2-2	TRBD2	TGTGCCAGCAGTGGGCTAGCGGGATACACCGGGGAGCTGTTTTTT	CASSGLAGYTGELFF
15	TRBV6-1	few	TRBJ1-5	.	TGTGCCAGCAGTCCAGGGGACGCCCGCAATCAGCCCCAGCATTTT	CASSPGDARNQPQHF
14	TRBV5-5	.	TRBJ2-4	.	TGTGCCAGCAGCTTCAGGAGCGGGTTTGACATTCAGTACTTC	CASSFRSGFDIQYF
14	TRBV20-1	few	TRBJ1-1	TRBD1	TGCAGTGCTAGAATCCGACAGGGGAACACTGAAGCTTTCTTT	CSARIRQGNTEAFF
15	TRBV2	.	TRBJ2-3	TRBD2	TGTGCCAGCAGATCCGGGACTAGCGGGATGGACCCGCAGTATTTT	CASRSGTSGMDPQYF
14	TRBV3-1	.	TRBJ1-1	TRBD1	TGTGCCAGCAGCCATGGACAGGGCTACACTGAAGCTTTCTTT	CASSHGQGYTEAFF
15	TRBV20-1	few	TRBJ2-1	TRBD2	TGCAGTGCTAGTCCAACTAGCGGGAGTAGGAATGAGCAGTTCTTC	CSASPTSGSRNEQFF
16	TRBV11-2	many	TRBJ2-5	.	TGTGCCAGCAGCTTCCCCCGCTGGGGTCAGGAAGAGACCCAGTACTTC	CASSFPRWGQEETQYF
13	TRBV6-1	once	TRBJ1-1	.	TGTGCCAGCGTACAGGGTGTCGACACTAAAGCTTTCTTT	CASVQGVDTKAFF
18	TRBV6-1	many	TRBJ1-1	TRBD1	TGTGCCAGCAGTACTCACCCTGACAGGGGGCGAAGGAACACTGAAGCTTTCTTT	CASSTHPDRGRRNTEAFF
13	TRBV12-3/TRBV12-4	many	TRBJ1-1	.	TGTGCCAGCAGATCCCGCGCTGGATTTGGGGCTTTCTTT	CASRSRAGFGAFF
15	TRBV6-2/TRBV6-3	many	TRBJ1-2	.	TGTGCCAGCAGTTCGATAACTACAGGGTTGGAGGGCTACACCTTC	CASSSITTGLEGYTF
12	TRBV14	many	TRBJ2-5	TRBD1	TGTGCCAGTCAGGGGGAGATGGAGACCCAGTACTTC	CASQGEMETQYF
16	TRBV6-1	many	TRBJ1-5	.	TGTGCCAGCAGTGTACCCCGGCAAACTAGTGTCCAGCCCCAGCATTTT	CASSVPRQTSVQPQHF
18	TRBV19	once	TRBJ2-5	.	TGTGCCAGTAGTATTATCTTTGAAAACAGAGAGTACCAAGAGACCCAGTACTTC	CASSIIFENREYQETQYF
18	TRBV11-2	many	TRBJ2-5	TRBD1	TGTGCCAGCAGCTCCAAACCCTTTTGGACAGGGTATCAAGAGACCCAGTACTTC	CASSSKPFWTGYQETQYF
14	TRBV9	.	TRBJ2-7	.	TGTGCCAGCAGCGTCTCCGGGATGGTTGGCGAGCAGTACTTC	CASSVSGMVGEQYF
14	TRBV30	.	TRBJ1-5	.	TGTGCCTGGAGACAGGGAATGACAAATCAGCCCCAGCATTTT	CAWRQGMTNQPQHF
15	TRBV6-2/TRBV6-3	few	TRBJ2-7	.	TGTGCCAGCAGTTACCGGCCTAGCGCCTTATACGAGCAGTACTTC	CASSYRPSALYEQYF
13	TRBV6-1	.	TRBJ2-2	.	TGTGCCAGCCAGGGACCGGGTACCGGGGAGCTGTTTTTT	CASQGPGTGELFF
14	TRBV6-1	few	TRBJ2-2	.	TGTGCCAGCAGTAAGGAGGGCGGCACCGGGGAGCTGTTTTTT	CASSKEGGTGELFF
16	TRBV6-5	many	TRBJ1-5	.	TGTGCCAGCAGTTACGGGCTTAGGGACACAAATCAGCCCCAGCATTTT	CASSYGLRDTNQPQHF
15	TRBV12-3/TRBV12-4	many	TRBJ1-1	TRBD1	TGTGCCAGCAGCATGCAACAGGGGGTAGGCACTGAAGCTTTCTTT	CASSMQQGVGTEAFF
16	TRBV6-2/TRBV6-3	.	TRBJ2-7	TRBD1	TGTGCCAGCAGCGAGGCCGCAACCGGGACAGGGTTCGAGCAGTACTTC	CASSEAATGTGFEQYF
13	TRBV20-1	once	TRBJ2-5	.	TGCAGTGCTAGGATGGGGGCCCGGGAGACCCAGTACTTC	CSARMGARETQYF
14	TRBV5-5	.	TRBJ2-5	TRBD1	TGTGCCAGCAGCTTCAGGGGGCGGGAAGAGACCCAGTACTTC	CASSFRGREETQYF
14	TRBV20-1	.	TRBJ2-5	.	TGCAGTGCTAGAGGAGGGACTGTCCAAGAGACCCAGTACTTC	CSARGGTVQETQYF
14	TRBV7-2	many	TRBJ1-2	.	TGTGCCAGCAGCTTAGCGCCAGCCACCTATGGCTACACCTTC	CASSLAPATYGYTF
16	TRBV14	few	TRBJ1-1	.	TGTGCCAGCAGCAACCTCATATTGGGACTGAACACTGAAGCTTTCTTT	CASSNLILGLNTEAFF
16	TRBV2	few	TRBJ2-5	TRBD1	TGTGCCAGCAGGGGGGTAACAGGGGTTCCCTTAGGGACCCAGTACTTC	CASRGVTGVPLGTQYF
17	TRBV28	few	TRBJ2-2	TRBD1	TGTGCCAGCAGTACTACTGCGGGACAGGGCCCCACCGGGGAGCTGTTTTTT	CASSTTAGQGPTGELFF
14	TRBV6-1	.	TRBJ2-2	TRBD2	TGTGCCAGCAGGACTAGCAGGAGCGTAAGGGAGCTGTTTTTT	CASRTSRSVRELFF
14	TRBV7-9	.	TRBJ2-7	.	TGTGCCAGCAGCCAAGGTGTCTACTCCTACGAGCAGTACTTC	CASSQGVYSYEQYF
17	TRBV20-1	few	TRBJ2-7	TRBD2	TGCAGTGCAACGGGACTAGCGGCCCAAGAGGACACCTACGAGCAGTACTTC	CSATGLAAQEDTYEQYF
14	TRBV19	.	TRBJ2-2	.	TGTGCCAGTAGCGCGACAGGGAGGACCGGGGAGCTGTTTTTT	CASSATGRTGELFF
12	TRBV30	many	TRBJ2-5	.	TGTGCCTGGAGTAGGGCCGCGGAGACCCAGTACTTC	CAWSRAAETQYF
16	TRBV14	.	TRBJ2-2	TRBD2	TGTGCCAGCAGCCTTTTAGCGGGATCGAACACCGGGGAGCTGTTTTTT	CASSLLAGSNTGELFF
14	TRBV6-1	.	TRBJ1-1	.	TGTGCCAGCAGCCGTTTGGGGGGGGACACTGAAGCTTTCTTT	CASSRLGGDTEAFF
15	TRBV28	few	TRBJ1-6	TRBD1	TGTGCCAGCAAAAGGGACAGCTCCTATAATTCACCCCTCCACTTT	CASKRDSSYNSPLHF
15	TRBV6-1	many	TRBJ1-1	.	TGTGCCAGCAGTACCCAAACAGGGTCTATCACTGAAGCTTTCTTT	CASSTQTGSITEAFF
13	TRBV2	.	TRBJ2-1	TRBD2	TGTGCCAGCAGTGATGCGGGGGACAATGAGCAGTTCTTC	CASSDAGDNEQFF
14	TRBV6-1	many	TRBJ1-1	TRBD1	TGTGCCAGCAGTATCGGGACAGGGCCCACTGAAGCTTTCTTT	CASSIGTGPTEAFF
13	TRBV5-1	few	TRBJ2-7	TRBD1	TGCGCCAGCAGCTGGGGACAGGTCAACGAGCAGTACTTC	CASSWGQVNEQYF